What follows are 8 T cell receptor beta chains derived from one specimen sequenced in a study of T cells in localized non-small cell lung cancer. TCRdb's copy holds only in-frame clones and misses some; the assay was immunoSEQ multiplex PCR. The profile shows just over 70,000 clones, about 90% of them singletons. The sample consisted of peripheral blood, taken before any cancer treatment. These TCRs come from a male donor at least 60 years old with stage III squamous cell lung carcinoma.

The chain has TRBV6-1 and TRBJ2-5, with a possible D match to TRBD2 (5 bases). The length of the CDR3 is 12 residues. In germline, CDR1 is MNHNS, CDR2 SASEGT. The V end lost 8 bases, the J end lost 2 bases, and 9 bases lay between the germline ends. In DNA form, the CDR3 reads TGTGCCAGCGCGGACTTACAAGAGACCCAGTACTTC. This codes for CASADLQETQYF.

This sequence joins TRBV5-6 and TRBJ1-6, with D maybe TRBD1 (5 bases). The V end lost 0 bases, the J end lost 2 bases, and 6 bases lay between the germline ends. The CDR3 contains 15 residues. CDR1 and CDR2 (germline): SGHDT, YYEEEE. The CDR3 DNA sequence: TGTGCCAGCAGCTTGGGACAGCCCTATAATTCACCCCTCCACTTT. Encoded protein: CASSLGQPYNSPLHF.

The CDR3 sequence is CASSEYYPGGRQPQHF. CDR3 DNA sequence: TGTGCCAGCAGTGAATACTACCCAGGGGGCAGGCAGCCCCAGCATTTT. The genes are TRBV2 and TRBJ1-5; TRBD1 aligns across 8 bases. V lost 2 bases and J lost 7; bases outside the gene matches: 10. The CDR3 runs to 16 residues. Germline V lookup: CDR1 SNHLY, CDR2 FYNNEI.

V is TRBV28 and J is TRBJ1-1; D unresolved. V was clipped by 8 bases and J by 8 bases, with 15 bases between them. This CDR3 has 12 amino acids. Germline V gene lookup returns CDR1 MDHEN and CDR2 SYDVKM. The CDR3 sequence: CASASGQPEAFF. The CDR3 DNA follows: TGTGCCAGCGCCTCTGGCCAACCGGAAGCTTTCTTT.

This sequence joins TRBV27 and TRBJ2-3, with 8 bases lining up with TRBD1. Trimming cost V 6 bases and J 1 base; bases outside gene matches: 3. Germline loops: CDR1 MNHEY, CDR2 SMNVEV (reference sequence). This CDR3 contains 14 residues. The CDR3 coding sequence is TGTGCCAGCAGCGTGGACAGGGGCACAGATACGCAGTATTTT. Its protein product is CASSVDRGTDTQYF.

The rearrangement links TRBV7-6 to TRBJ2-2, with a possible D match to TRBD1 (5 bases). The germline V and J ends were trimmed by 2 bases and 7 bases, with 11 bases remaining between them. The CDR3 contains 14 residues. CDR1 and CDR2 from the germline V gene are SGHVS and FNYEAQ. This chain's CDR3 is CASSLRGTNGELFF. The CDR3 nucleotides are TGTGCCAGCAGCTTAAGGGGTACAAACGGGGAGCTGTTTTTT.

This clone was detected a few times. The chain uses TRBV4-2 and TRBJ1-6; 9 nucleotides align to TRBD1. Germline V lookup: CDR1 LGHNA, CDR2 YNFKEQ. The CDR3 loop spans 15 amino acids. Trimming cost V 0 bases and J 8 bases; bases outside gene matches: 2. The CDR3 loop reads CASSQDWDRDSPLHF. In DNA form, the CDR3 reads TGTGCCAGCAGCCAAGATTGGGACAGGGATTCACCCCTCCACTTT.

The gene calls are TRBV7-2 and TRBJ1-3; 7 bases match TRBD1. The length of the CDR3 is 15 residues. Germline CDR1 and CDR2: SGHTA and FQGNSA. Losses at the gene ends were 1 base for V and 4 bases for J; bases not matched to a gene: 4. DNA of the CDR3: TGTGCCAGCAGCTTAGAGGGGGCGGTGGGAAACACCATATATTTT. Residues: CASSLEGAVGNTIYF.